What follows is one TCR beta chain and its context. This sample stems from a study of blood T cells in healthy people across ages. The CDR3 has 14 residues. Germline V gene sequence: CDR1 WSHSY, CDR2 SAAADI. V lost 6 bases, J lost 3 bases, and 12 bases lay in between. Together with a sample-barcoded 5' primer, a J-beta primer mix was included in a second PCR lasting about 7 to 12 cycles. TCRdb re-called the 5' RACE reads with MiXCR, one entry per CDR3 protein. The sample lists over 500,000 distinct CDR3 sequences; 52% were seen once. The sample consisted of blood. This clonotype was obtained from a woman older than 75 in good health. The V call is TRBV10-2, the J call TRBJ1-5, with a tentative D call TRBD1 (5 bases). CDR3 residues: CASSEGKVNQPQHF. DNA for the CDR3: TGCGCCAGCAGCGAGGGGAAGGTCAATCAGCCCCAGCATTTT.